A single sample gave rise to the 9 T cell receptor beta chains below, sequenced in a study of cytomegalovirus exposure and HLA in healthy donors (dated by TCRdb to between 2016 and 2019). The library relied on the immunoSEQ multiplex PCR assay. For the multiplex PCR, a mixture combining 60 forward primers for TCR Vbeta segments and 13 reverse primers for TCR Jbeta segments was used. What TCRdb holds here is the immuneACCESS table cut down to in-frame rearrangements. Part of the clones is not present; checked against another copy, under half of the missing clones reflect an unresolved V gene, and the others are unexplained. This sample comprises fewer than 140,000 clones, about 64% of them detected only once. The ten largest clones represent roughly 2.8% of the sample. Specimen: PBMCs. These receptors came from a female donor in good health and CMV-seronegative.

The chain joins TRBV7-9 to TRBJ2-7; a possible D gene is TRBD1 (7 bases). This CDR3 region has 15 residues. Per the germline V gene, CDR1 is SEHNR and CDR2 is FQNEAQ (reference sequence). V was cut by 8 bases and J by 7 bases, with 24 bases left in between. CDR3 sequence: CASQLGVGGAGEQYF. The CDR3 DNA sequence: TGTGCCAGCCAGCTGGGTGTAGGGGGCGCGGGGGAGCAGTACTTC.

This clone was recorded once. V is TRBV15 and J is TRBJ2-1; 10 positions agree with TRBD2. After removal of 0 bases from V and 0 bases from J, the junction contained 11 bases not matched to a gene. CDR3 size: 20 residues. CDR1 is LNHNV and CDR2 is YYDKDF in the germline V gene (reference sequence). This CDR3 reads CATSREGRLAGWSSYNEQFF. Written as DNA, the CDR3 is TGTGCCACCAGCAGAGAGGGGAGACTAGCGGGTTGGAGCTCCTACAATGAGCAGTTCTTC.

The rearrangement uses TRBV4-2 and TRBJ2-3; TRBD2 aligns across 9 bases. Germline CDR1 is LGHNA and CDR2 is YNFKEQ. V was clipped by 0 bases and J by 3 bases; unmatched bases: 10. CDR3 size: 18 residues. In DNA, the CDR3 is TGTGCCAGCAGCCAAGATAGGGGTACTAGCGGGTCGACAGATACGCAGTATTTT. Protein product: CASSQDRGTSGSTDTQYF.

The V gene is TRBV28, the J gene TRBJ1-3, with D perhaps TRBD1 (5 bases). Germline V lookup: CDR1 MDHEN, CDR2 SYDVKM. Trimming shortened V by 2 bases and J by 3 bases, and 8 bases separated the two germline ends. The CDR3 sequence is 14 residues long. The CDR3 reads CASSLQGYGNTIYF. CDR3 nucleotides: TGTGCCAGCAGTTTACAGGGATATGGAAACACCATATATTTT.

The chain recombines TRBV6-1 with TRBJ2-1; tentative D call: TRBD2 (5 bases). CDR3 length equals 15 residues. V shed 2 bases and J shed 4 bases, with 12 bases lying between them. Germline CDR1 MNHNS, CDR2 SASEGT. This chain's CDR3 is CASSETMSGYNEQFF. For the CDR3, the DNA is TGTGCCAGCAGTGAAACCATGTCGGGGTACAATGAGCAGTTCTTC.

The J gene is TRBJ2-5, the V gene TRBV9; D uncertain. V lost 0 bases to trimming and J lost 2 bases, with 8 bases between them. Germline V CDR1 and CDR2: SGDLS, YYNGEE. CDR3 length: 14 amino acids. CDR3 DNA sequence: TGTGCCAGCAGCGTAGTTGCAGTACAAGAGACCCAGTACTTC. Translation gives CASSVVAVQETQYF.

The V gene is TRBV7-9, the J gene TRBJ1-1, with TRBD1 matching over 8 bases. The V and J ends lost 3 bases and 4 bases, in that order; junction bases with no gene match: 1. This CDR3 is built from 13 residues. The germline gives CDR1 SEHNR, CDR2 FQNEAQ (reference sequence). The CDR3 DNA follows: TGTGCCAGCAGCTTCGGACAGGGCACTGAAGCTTTCTTT. It translates to CASSFGQGTEAFF.

The genes are TRBV28 and TRBJ2-7; D gene uncertain. V was cut by 3 bases and J by 8 bases, with 17 bases left in between. Germline loops: CDR1 MDHEN, CDR2 SYDVKM. The CDR3 loop spans 14 amino acids. This CDR3 reads CASSFPGRSWKQYF. CDR3 DNA sequence: TGTGCCAGCAGTTTTCCCGGCAGGTCGTGGAAGCAGTACTTC.

This clone was counted between two and nine times. The chain combines TRBV6-6 with TRBJ1-2; 9 nucleotides match TRBD1. This CDR3 is built from 15 residues. CDR1 and CDR2 (germline): MNHNY, SVGAGI (reference sequence). The V and J ends lost 5 bases and 7 bases, in that order; junction bases with no gene match: 11. The CDR3, as DNA: TGTGCCAGCAGTGGTCTCACACAGGGGGCAGGTGGCTACACCTTC. This gives the protein CASSGLTQGAGGYTF.